This T cell receptor beta chain was documented in a study of shared clonotypes between healthy human individuals. The germline V and J ends were trimmed by 0 bases and 9 bases, with 9 bases remaining between them. CDR1 GTSNPN and CDR2 SVGIG come from the germline V gene (reference sequence). The CDR3 extends over 12 amino acids. Sequencing was performed with immunoSEQ multiplex PCR; in TCRdb, only in-frame clones are kept and a portion is missing. The sample lists some 1.5 million clones, roughly 96% seen once, with about 1% in the top ten. The specimen sequenced was naive CD4+ T cells sorted from blood. Noted subset: CD45RA+ positively selected. The J gene is TRBJ2-1, the V gene TRBV30; no definite D call. This sequence originates from a man aged 25-45 years in good health. CDR3 bases: TGTGCCTGGAGTGTATTGTCGCCTGAGCAGTTCTTC. It encodes CAWSVLSPEQFF.